This TCR beta chain emerged from a study of human T cells and chemical hapten exposure. Study summary: Small pooled library volume differences chiefly drove per-sample TCR yield variation.

Time point meaning: healthy volunteer bleed at 6 weeks. Whole blood that had not been fractionated was the source of extracted total RNA. Library construction involved attaching unique molecular identifiers to individual cDNA molecules, which allowed quantitative, reproducible TCR counting. MiXCR, applied by TCRdb to the RACE reads, yields one record per CDR3 protein. Of some 81,000 distinct CDR3 sequences detected, about 8.6% appear once; the ten largest clones hold around 1.7%. Overall study results and limits: No shift was seen in TCRs above 1 in 1000 frequency with DPC sensitization.

This clonotype has ten or more counts. Its antigen is currently unknown. What was sequenced was whole blood. The sequence came from a female donor in good health. Some clones in this sample may be carry-over from other donors' samples.

Written as DNA, the CDR3 is TGCAGTGCACGGGACAGGGGGCTCGAAGGGGCCAACGTCCTGACTTTC. This sequence encodes CSARDRGLEGANVLTF. V and J are TRBV20-1 and TRBJ2-6; 12 bases are shared with TRBD1. CDR1 is DFQATT and CDR2 is SNEGSKA in the germline V gene (reference sequence). The CDR3 runs 16 residues. The V and J ends lost 6 bases and 4 bases, in that order; junction bases with no gene match: 7.